Given below is one T cell receptor (beta chain) in context. Other DNA sequences of this sample code for an identical CDR3. With MiXCR, TCRdb called clones anew from the PCR reads. The table records some 17,000 clones, about 26% of them present only once. This sample was taken from a study of metastatic and nonmetastatic thyroid tumors. Treatment of any kind had been given to no patient before thyroid surgery. This CDR3 is 14 amino acids long. The V gene end was trimmed by 4 bases and the J gene end by 2 bases; junction bases not matched to a gene: 5. Looked up from germline, CDR1 is MGHDK and CDR2 is SYGVNS.

The V call is TRBV25-1, the J call TRBJ2-7; 7 positions agree with TRBD2. Sequenced: adjacent normal tissue. This TCR was sampled from a female donor with papillary thyroid cancer or a benign thyroid nodule (not recorded which). Some clones in this sample may be carry-over from other donors' samples. CDR3 loop: CASSALLAAYEQYV. The DNA for the CDR3 is TGTGCCAGCAGTGCCCTTCTAGCGGCCTACGAGCAGTACGTC.